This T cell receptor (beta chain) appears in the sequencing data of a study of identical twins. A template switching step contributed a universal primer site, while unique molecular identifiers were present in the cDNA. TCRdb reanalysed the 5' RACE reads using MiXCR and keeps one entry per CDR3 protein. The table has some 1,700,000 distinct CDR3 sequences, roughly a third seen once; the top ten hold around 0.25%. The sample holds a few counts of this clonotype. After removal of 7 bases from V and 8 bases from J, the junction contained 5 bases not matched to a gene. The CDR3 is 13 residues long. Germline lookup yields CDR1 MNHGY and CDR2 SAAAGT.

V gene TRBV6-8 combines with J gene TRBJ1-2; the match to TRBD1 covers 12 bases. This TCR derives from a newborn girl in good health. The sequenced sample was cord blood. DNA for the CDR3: TGTGCCAGCACCCGGGACAGGGGGCTCGGCTACACCTTC. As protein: CASTRDRGLGYTF.